These 22 T cell receptor beta chains were sequenced from one sample in a study of identical twins. TCRdb independently ran MiXCR on the 5' RACE reads; one entry per CDR3 protein. This sample yields approximately 190,000 distinct CDR3 sequences, of which approximately 15% are seen a single time; 40% belongs to the top ten. The data were also submitted as part of a second study, on T cells expressing NK-cell markers.

The specimen was CD8+ T cells sorted from blood. These receptors all come from a woman aged 18-35 years in good health.

This rearrangement joins TRBV6-5 to TRBJ1-6; a weak D match, TRBD1 (5 bases). The ends were cut back, 0 bases at V and 7 bases at J, with 10 bases in the middle. Germline CDR1 is MNHEY and CDR2 is SVGAGI. The CDR3 is 15 amino acids. The CDR3 DNA sequence: TGTGCCAGCAGTTACTCGAATGGGGGGAATTCACCCCTCCACTTT. Its translation is CASSYSNGGNSPLHF.

The chain combines TRBV20-1 with TRBJ2-2; 9 nucleotides agree with TRBD1. The germline gives CDR1 DFQATT, CDR2 SNEGSKA (reference sequence). V trimming: 5 bases; J trimming: 3 bases; junction bases outside the gene matches: 19. The length of the CDR3 is 19 residues. The CDR3 sequence is CSARNDRDRVFLDTGELFF. DNA for the CDR3: TGCAGTGCTCGTAATGACCGGGACAGGGTTTTTTTGGACACCGGGGAGCTGTTTTTT.

This clonotype was counted ten times or more. CDR3 nucleotides: TGCAGCGTTGCTTCCCCCTACGAGCAGTACTTC. Translating it yields CSVASPYEQYF. The rearrangement joins TRBV29-1 to TRBJ2-7; D is unresolved. This CDR3 comprises 11 residues. Germline V gene data show CDR1 as SQVTM and CDR2 as ANQGSEA. V was clipped by 4 bases and J by 2 bases, with 6 bases between them.

The chain uses TRBV29-1 and TRBJ2-3, with D hard to call. The V and J ends lost 0 bases and 7 bases respectively, with 14 bases between them. The CDR3 is 14 residues long. Germline CDR1 is SQVTM and CDR2 is ANQGSEA. The CDR3 coding sequence is TGCAGCGTTGAAGATCAAGTGGAGAAAAATACGCAGTATTTT. As protein: CSVEDQVEKNTQYF.

This clonotype was recorded many times. The rearrangement links TRBV27 to TRBJ2-4; D gene uncertain. Trimming pared 7 bases from V and 3 bases from J, leaving 4 bases between. This CDR3 region has 11 residues. Germline V gene sequence: CDR1 MNHEY, CDR2 SMNVEV (reference sequence). For the CDR3, the DNA is TGTGCCAGCATGGGCAAAAACATTCAGTACTTC. Protein: CASMGKNIQYF.

This clonotype showed up just a few times. V usage is TRBV7-9 and J usage is TRBJ1-1; TRBD1 aligns across 8 bases. CDR3 size: 13 residues. CDR1 and CDR2 (germline): SEHNR, FQNEAQ (reference sequence). The ends lost 8 bases at V and 4 bases at J; junction bases unmatched: 6. Here the CDR3 reads CASDSGTGTEAFF. The CDR3 nucleotides are TGTGCCAGCGATTCCGGGACAGGCACTGAAGCTTTCTTT.

This clonotype was observed a few times. The rearrangement uses TRBV7-9 and TRBJ2-1, with 10 bases identical to TRBD2. The germline CDR1 and CDR2 sequences are SEHNR and FQNEAQ (reference sequence). The CDR3 loop spans 16 amino acids. V shed 5 bases and J 4 bases; nucleotides not matched to a gene: 8. CDR3 sequence: CASSPSTSGMYNEQFF. CDR3 sequence (DNA): TGTGCCAGCAGCCCATCAACTAGCGGGATGTACAATGAGCAGTTCTTC.

This clonotype was counted a few times. The chain is built from TRBV3-1 and TRBJ2-1, with TRBD2 as a possible D gene (5 bases). The V and J ends lost 0 bases and 1 base respectively, with 16 bases between them. This CDR3 is 18 amino acids long. Germline CDR1 LGHDT, CDR2 YNNKEL (reference sequence). In DNA form, the CDR3 reads TGTGCCAGCAGCCAAGATCGCGTGGGAGACGCGTCCTACAATGAGCAGTTCTTC. Its translation: CASSQDRVGDASYNEQFF.

The chain combines TRBV7-6 with TRBJ2-2, with 8 bases that match TRBD1. V lost 5 bases and J lost 10; bases outside the gene matches: 9. There are 14 residues in the CDR3. Germline values: CDR1 SGHVS, CDR2 FNYEAQ. CDR3 coding DNA: TGTGCCAGCAGCCTGGACAGGGTGAGCCTGGAGCTGTTTTTT. Protein product: CASSLDRVSLELFF.

This clonotype was picked up a small number of times. The CDR3 DNA sequence: TGTGCCAGCAGCTGGGTCGGGGATGAGCAGTTCTTC. Translation: CASSWVGDEQFF. The chain is built from TRBV5-6 and TRBJ2-1; D possibly corresponds to TRBD2 (5 bases). Trimming cost V 3 bases and J 8 bases, with 9 bases left between them. Germline V CDR1 and CDR2: SGHDT, YYEEEE. The CDR3 is made up of 12 amino acids.

The chain combines TRBV11-2 with TRBJ1-2; no clear D gene. The CDR3 totals 11 residues. The germline CDR1 and CDR2 sequences are SGHAT and FQNNGV. Trimming pared 5 bases from V and 7 bases from J, leaving 8 bases between. CDR3 amino acids: CASSPKAGYTF. The CDR3 coding sequence is TGTGCCAGCAGCCCGAAGGCTGGCTACACCTTC.

This clonotype was detected only a few times. The J gene is TRBJ2-7, the V gene TRBV10-3; D is unresolved. CDR3 length equals 15 residues. CDR1 is ENHRY and CDR2 is SYGVKD in the germline V gene. V lost 0 bases and J lost 3, with 12 bases in between. The CDR3, as DNA: TGTGCCATCAGTGAGTCGTCGCCAGGATTCTACGAGCAGTACTTC. It yields the protein CAISESSPGFYEQYF.

This chain connects TRBV4-3 to TRBJ1-1; TRBD1 might be the D (6 bases). V lost 4 bases, J lost 7 bases, and 13 bases lay in between. The CDR3 runs to 13 residues. CDR1 is LGHNA, CDR2 YSLEER, per germline. The chain's CDR3 is CASSPGGGLEAFF. DNA for the CDR3: TGCGCCAGCAGCCCCGGGGGCGGGCTTGAAGCTTTCTTT.

In DNA, the CDR3 is TGTGCCAGCAGTGAAGTAGGGAACCAAGAGACCCAGTACTTC. This codes for CASSEVGNQETQYF. V gene TRBV2 combines with J gene TRBJ2-5; D remains ambiguous. The germline V and J ends were trimmed by 1 base and 0 bases, with 6 bases remaining between them. Germline CDR1 and CDR2: SNHLY and FYNNEI. The length of the CDR3 is 14 residues.

This clonotype was seen a handful of times. V usage is TRBV4-3 and J usage is TRBJ2-1; no definite D call. Trimming removed 1 base at V and 0 bases at J, with 10 bases between. The germline gives CDR1 LGHNA, CDR2 YSLEER. The CDR3 runs 16 residues. CDR3 nucleotides: TGCGCCAGCAGCCAAGGGCTTGGTAGCTCCTACAATGAGCAGTTCTTC. Translation: CASSQGLGSSYNEQFF.

In this sample, this clonotype turned up a few times. This chain joins TRBV10-1 and TRBJ2-1; TRBD2 agrees at 14 bases. The CDR3 contains 20 residues. Germline V gene lookup returns CDR1 WNHNN and CDR2 SYGVQD (reference sequence). V lost 0 bases, J lost 2 bases, and 9 bases stayed unmatched. CDR3 DNA: TGCGCCAGCAGTGAGTCGGGGACTAGCGGGAGATGGAACCCCTACAATGAGCAGTTCTTC. The encoded protein is CASSESGTSGRWNPYNEQFF.

This clonotype was seen at least ten times. This chain connects TRBV27 to TRBJ2-7, with 10 bases aligning to TRBD2. The germline V gene has CDR1 MNHEY and CDR2 SMNVEV (reference sequence). Trimming took 1 base from V and 7 from J; bases not matched to a gene: 10. CDR3 length: 16 amino acids. CDR3 in DNA: TGTGCCAGCAGTTTATTGGGGGCTAGCGGGAGTTCGGAGCAGTACTTC. It translates to CASSLLGASGSSEQYF.

This clonotype was seen a handful of times. The chain is built from TRBV13 and TRBJ2-3; 8 bases agree with TRBD1. CDR1 PRHDT and CDR2 FYEKMQ come from the germline V gene (reference sequence). This CDR3 is built from 14 residues. J gave up 5 bases and V 8 bases, and 9 bases lay outside the gene matches. The CDR3 spells CASCDRGKLDTQYF. The CDR3 DNA reads TGTGCCAGCTGTGACAGGGGAAAACTAGATACGCAGTATTTT.

This clonotype has a handful of counts. This chain joins TRBV7-9 and TRBJ2-1, with D tentatively TRBD1 or TRBD2 (6 bases each). Trimming removed 5 bases at V and 13 bases at J, with 15 bases between. The CDR3 is 12 residues long. Per the germline V gene, CDR1 is SEHNR and CDR2 is FQNEAQ (reference sequence). The DNA of the CDR3 is TGTGCCAGCAGCCGTTCCTCGGGGGCCCAGTTCTTC. Amino acid sequence: CASSRSSGAQFF.

J is TRBJ2-1 and V is TRBV6-1; possible D gene TRBD1, 6 bases. Trimming pared 4 bases from V and 7 bases from J, leaving 11 bases between. Germline V gene data show CDR1 as MNHNS and CDR2 as SASEGT. The CDR3 is made up of 13 amino acids. CDR3 bases: TGTGCCAGCAGTGTATACAGGGTGAATGAGCAGTTCTTC. It yields the protein CASSVYRVNEQFF.

V and J are TRBV16 and TRBJ2-7, with a possible D match to TRBD2 (6 bases). The CDR3 is made up of 13 amino acids. Germline V lookup: CDR1 KGHSY, CDR2 FQNENV. The ends were cut back, 1 base at V and 4 bases at J, with 8 bases in the middle. The CDR3 reads CASSQFGGYEQYF. The CDR3 DNA reads as TGTGCCAGCAGCCAATTCGGGGGATACGAGCAGTACTTC.

V usage is TRBV19 and J usage is TRBJ2-3; 9 positions agree with TRBD1. Germline CDR1 LNHDA, CDR2 SQIVND (reference sequence). Trimming removed 7 bases from V and 6 bases from J; junction bases left unmatched: 11. This CDR3 is built from 15 residues. The CDR3 DNA reads as TGTGCCAGTACCCCGGACAGGGGAGGCTTCGATACGCAGTATTTT. It translates to CASTPDRGGFDTQYF.